The 2 T cell receptor beta chains below all came from one sample that was sequenced in a study of cytomegalovirus exposure and HLA in healthy donors. Some clones are missing from TCRdb's copy, which holds only in-frame ones; the method was immunoSEQ multiplex PCR. The sample lists over 100,000 clones; 89% were seen once. Sequenced input: PBMCs. All receptors come from a man aged 25-40 years in good health and CMV-seronegative.

V usage is TRBV19 and J usage is TRBJ1-6, with TRBD1 matching over 9 bases. Germline V gene data show CDR1 as LNHDA and CDR2 as SQIVND (reference sequence). This CDR3 spans 15 amino acids. V was pared by 6 bases and J by 7 bases, with 7 bases of the junction left unmatched. CDR3 DNA sequence: TGTGCCAGTAGGCTCCGGGACAGGGCCAATTCACCCCTCCACTTT. It codes for CASRLRDRANSPLHF.

The V and J genes are TRBV28 and TRBJ1-1; 7 nucleotides align to TRBD1. The CDR3 totals 17 residues. CDR1 is MDHEN, CDR2 SYDVKM, per germline. Trimming cost V 3 bases and J 2 bases; bases outside gene matches: 12. The CDR3 nucleotides read TGTGCCAGCAGTTTGAGGGGTCAGGGGACAGCAAACACTGAAGCTTTCTTT. It translates to CASSLRGQGTANTEAFF.